The clone carrying this T cell receptor (beta chain) was detected a few times. The antigen remains undetermined. These data come from a study of Graves' ophthalmopathy and Graves' hyperthyroidism. Transcripts of RNA were the source for amplifying TCR beta CDR3 regions. An initial RT-PCR round employing HTBI primers preceded a second-round multiplex PCR. TCRdb passed the multiplex PCR reads through MiXCR, listing each CDR3 protein once. In the table there are 560,000 or so distinct CDR3 sequences, just under 40% of which are singletons. Points from the study as a whole: Sensitivity reached 70.59% and specificity around 72% when the model predicted ophthalmopathy progression. Appearing in blood as well were most expanded thyroid clonotypes above 0.001 frequency. Ophthalmopathy cases were distinguished from stable hyperthyroidism by a 13-signature model, reaching about 91% sensitivity and around 83% specificity.

The CDR3 runs 15 residues. The germline gives CDR1 MNHNS, CDR2 SASEGT. The V end lost 7 bases, the J end lost 2 bases, and 17 bases lay between the germline ends. Certain patients, namely those with other autoimmune diseases, uncontrolled infections, pregnancy or lactation, were excluded. The clonotype comes from an adult man with Graves' hyperthyroidism. This chain uses TRBV6-1 with TRBJ1-1; no definite D call. The sequenced material came from peripheral blood or thyroid tissue (not recorded which). The CDR3 sequence is CASNDWYSVNTEAFF. In nucleotides, the CDR3 is TGTGCCAGCAACGATTGGTACAGCGTTAACACTGAAGCTTTCTTT.